This T cell receptor (beta chain) was found in a study of T cell repertoires in cytomegalovirus infection (dated by TCRdb to between 2017 and 2020). Study-level background: The peptide stimulations were aimed at well-studied HLA-B-restricted epitopes as well as recently identified HLA-C-restricted CMV epitopes, whose presentation resists viral immunomodulation. The HLA type of each donor mattered for the analysis, because public TCR beta signatures pointed to carriage of CMV infection along with the matching HLA type.

The sequencing machine was an Illumina HiSeq 1500. TCRdb applied fastp at Q25 and MiXCR to the public reads, then kept only in-frame beta chains. Rows are unified per CDR3 protein, each entry keeping the most common DNA and genes. In all, the sample holds 49,000 or so distinct CDR3 sequences, and about 19% of those were seen once. The biggest ten clones account for about 55% of the sample. Sample treatment or condition, as interpreted from the label and publication: in vitro stimulation with specific CMV peptide epitopes to enrich CMV-specific T cells. Of note for this clonotype: The specificity of this receptor is unknown. One base away there is no much larger clone; base qualities are not given.

Counted from cysteine to phenylalanine, this CDR3 has 15 amino acids. Only the CDR3 DNA stays, 45 bases, in frame from base 1. CDR1 and CDR2, per the germline V gene, are SGHTA and FQGNSA. After removal of 1 base from V and 8 bases from J, the junction retains 9 bases not matched to a gene. The study at large found these results: The ex vivo response was dominated by HLA-C-restricted CMV-specific TCR beta clonotypes, which also provided the single most frequent clonotype in two of eight donors. Carriers of CMV infection plus the relevant HLA type were discriminated by the cumulative frequency of public TCR beta family members in the study cohort and in an independent approximately 360-donor cohort.

The sequencing used CD8+ T cells from cultured PBMCs, collected from culture after CMV antigen stimulation. This TCR came from a human donor in good health (CMV status not recorded). Some clones in this sample may be carry-over from other donors' samples. The chain is made from TRBV7-2 and TRBJ1-2; TRBD1 agrees with 8 junctional bases. Read as DNA, the sequence is TGTGCCAGCAGCTTAGGCGGACAGGGTGCGATCGGCTACACCTTC. It is translated as CASSLGGQGAIGYTF.